This T cell receptor (beta chain) came from a study of blood T cells in healthy people across ages. Germline values: CDR1 ENHRY, CDR2 SYGVKD. The CDR3 has 15 residues. The V gene end was trimmed by 0 bases and the J gene end by 8 bases; junction bases not matched to a gene: 4. Together with a sample-barcoded 5' primer, a J-beta primer mix was included in a second PCR lasting roughly 6 to 12 cycles. Each CDR3 protein gets one entry after TCRdb re-called the 5' RACE reads with MiXCR. The data hold 1,300,000 or so distinct CDR3 sequences, with 45% to 70% observed a single time. Sequenced sample: blood. This sequence originates from a man between 18 and 29 years old in good health. The chain links TRBV10-3 to TRBJ1-6; 7 positions match TRBD1. The CDR3, as DNA: TGTGCCATCAGTGAGTCGAGGCAGGGGGATTCACCCCTCCACTTT. This sequence encodes CAISESRQGDSPLHF.